Each of the 24 T cell receptor beta chains below was sequenced from the same sample in a study of T and B cells in COVID-19 patients. From blood, about 240-550 ng of genomic DNA served as TRB template. BIOMED2 TRB-A/B primer pools were used in multiplex TRB PCR. Via MiXCR, TCRdb re-called the multiplex PCR reads, giving one row per CDR3 protein. The sample carries more than 20,000 distinct CDR3 sequences, about 30% recorded once. Sequencing used blood. These receptors all come from a human donor who had recovered from COVID-19.

In this sample, this clonotype turned up a few times. V and J are TRBV5-4 and TRBJ2-2; 9 bases map to TRBD1. The V and J ends lost 0 bases and 4 bases, in that order; junction bases with no gene match: 7. The CDR3 is 17 amino acids. CDR1 and CDR2 from the germline V gene are SGHNT and YYREEE (reference sequence). CDR3 nucleotides: TGTGCCAGCAGCTTGGTGGTGTGGACAGGGGCCACCGGGGAGCTGTTTTTT. Translating it yields CASSLVVWTGATGELFF.

The chain is built from TRBV12-3 or TRBV12-4 and TRBJ2-7, with 13 bases matching TRBD2. With V trimmed by 10 bases and J by 1 base, 16 bases remained unmatched. CDR3 length equals 18 residues. The CDR3 nucleotides are TGTGCCATCAGCACCTTTACCGGGACTAGCGGGACTTCCTACGAGCAGTACTTC. Translated, it gives CAISTFTGTSGTSYEQYF.

The gene calls are TRBV28 and TRBJ2-5; perhaps TRBD2 as D (5 bases). This CDR3 has 16 amino acids. Germline loops: CDR1 MDHEN, CDR2 SYDVKM. Trimming pared 3 bases from V and 1 base from J, leaving 15 bases between. The CDR3 DNA follows: TGTGCCAGCAGTTTTGTGGGAGAAGGGTTCCAAGAGACCCAGTACTTC. Its protein product is CASSFVGEGFQETQYF.

This clonotype was observed a handful of times. This chain connects TRBV18 to TRBJ1-2; TRBD1 agrees at 7 bases. The germline CDR1 and CDR2 sequences are KGHSH and LQKENI. The CDR3 loop spans 14 amino acids. The junction had 4 bases not matched to a gene; V was cut back by 2 bases and J by 4 bases. In DNA form, the CDR3 reads TGTGCCAGCTCACCAGCCAGGGGGGCCTATGGCTACACCTTC. This encodes CASSPARGAYGYTF.

This clonotype has only a few counts. This chain links TRBV19 with TRBJ2-7, with D possibly called TRBD1 or TRBD2 (5 bases each). CDR1 is LNHDA, CDR2 SQIVND, per germline (reference sequence). Trimming stripped 3 bases from V and 5 bases from J, with 11 bases between. This CDR3 is built from 13 residues. The CDR3 spells CASSIAGRNEQYF. The CDR3 DNA follows: TGTGCCAGTAGTATCGCAGGGAGAAACGAGCAGTACTTC.

This clonotype is classed as medium-sized. The chain employs TRBV6-5 and TRBJ2-7, with 7 bases identical to TRBD2. There are 14 residues in the CDR3. Per the germline V gene, CDR1 is MNHEY and CDR2 is SVGAGI. V lost 2 bases to trimming and J lost 3 bases; unmatched junction nucleotides: 4. CDR3 nucleotides: TGTGCCAGCAGTTACGAAGCGGGGAGCTACGAGCAGTACTTC. Protein product: CASSYEAGSYEQYF.

J is TRBJ2-5 and V is TRBV12-3 or TRBV12-4, with D possibly being TRBD2 (5 bases). The CDR3 spans 15 residues. Trimming pared 6 bases from V and 2 bases from J, leaving 16 bases between. CDR3 nucleotides: TGTGCCAGCAGCTCCCAATCCGGACTGCAAGAGACCCAGTACTTC. This gives the protein CASSSQSGLQETQYF.

By its share, this clonotype is medium-sized. The chain combines TRBV29-1 with TRBJ2-1; D perhaps matches TRBD2 (6 bases). There are 14 residues in the CDR3. Germline CDR1 and CDR2: SQVTM and ANQGSEA. V dropped 6 bases and J dropped 4 bases, with 16 bases sitting between them. CDR3 DNA: TGCAGCGTGGAGGAATTGCGGGATTACAATGAGCAGTTCTTC. Translation gives CSVEELRDYNEQFF.

This clonotype was recorded a few times. The chain carries TRBV10-3 and TRBJ2-7, with 13 bases aligning to TRBD2. The V gene end was trimmed by 3 bases and the J gene end by 7 bases; junction bases not matched to a gene: 6. The CDR3 sequence is 15 residues long. Germline CDR1 and CDR2: ENHRY and SYGVKD. Here the CDR3 reads CAISEGTSGVGEQYF. CDR3 coding DNA: TGTGCCATCAGTGAAGGGACTAGCGGGGTTGGGGAGCAGTACTTC.

For this clonotype: Germline and junction disagree at one end, which may indicate a read error. V gene TRBV24-1 combines with J gene TRBJ2-1, with D unresolved. CDR1 is KGHDR, CDR2 SFDVKD, per germline. This CDR3 is 10 amino acids long. As DNA, the CDR3 is TGTGCCACCAGTGATTTGGTCCATTGCTTC. Its translation: CATSDLVHCF.

This clonotype was observed many times. The V and J genes are TRBV19 and TRBJ1-2; a possible D gene is TRBD1 (5 bases). The germline V and J ends were trimmed by 3 bases and 10 bases, with 9 bases remaining between them. The CDR3 extends over 11 amino acids. Germline lookup yields CDR1 LNHDA and CDR2 SQIVND (reference sequence). The CDR3 region is CASSMGGLYTF. The CDR3 nucleotides read TGTGCCAGTAGTATGGGGGGACTCTACACCTTC.

To note about this clonotype: This may be a read error, as it is one base from a much larger clone. The chain uses TRBV19 and TRBJ2-3; D uncertain. Germline V gene data show CDR1 as LNHDA and CDR2 as SQIVND (reference sequence). There are 14 residues in the CDR3. DNA for the CDR3: TGTGACAGTAGTATTAGGGATATCACAGATACGCAGTATTTT. It encodes CDSSIRDITDTQYF.

The genes are TRBV12-3 or TRBV12-4 and TRBJ2-1; 7 nucleotides agree with TRBD2. J lost 11 bases, V lost 5 bases, and 3 bases had no gene match. This CDR3 has 11 amino acids. The CDR3 nucleotides are TGTGCCAGCAGTCCCGGGGGGAAGCAGTTCTTC. Translating gives CASSPGGKQFF.

This chain connects TRBV11-1 to TRBJ1-6; D is uncertain. CDR3 size: 15 residues. The V end lost 1 base, the J end lost 5 bases, and 9 bases lay between the germline ends. Germline V lookup: CDR1 SGHAT, CDR2 FQDESV (reference sequence). This CDR3 reads CASSLGAGHNSPLHF. In nucleotides, the CDR3 is TGTGCCAGCAGCTTAGGGGCAGGCCATAATTCACCCCTCCACTTT.

In its sample, this clonotype was seen a few times. The CDR3 coding sequence is TGTGCCAGCAGTTACTCGGGTGGGGACACTGAAGCTTTCTTT. Its protein product is CASSYSGGDTEAFF. The gene calls are TRBV6-5 and TRBJ1-1; D remains ambiguous. V gave up 0 bases and J gave up 3 bases, with 8 bases separating them. The CDR3 is made up of 14 amino acids. CDR1 MNHEY and CDR2 SVGAGI come from the germline V gene.

This clonotype has ten or more counts. This chain links TRBV18 with TRBJ2-6, with TRBD1 matching over 8 bases. The V gene's germline CDR1 is KGHSH and CDR2 LQKENI. V shed 2 bases, J shed 1 base, and the junction held 7 bases outside the gene matches. This CDR3 comprises 18 residues. CDR3 residues: CASSPVYTGGSGANVLTF. In nucleotides, the CDR3 is TGTGCCAGCTCACCAGTCTATACAGGGGGGTCTGGGGCCAACGTCCTGACTTTC. The full variable domain, rest sourced from reference TRBV18 and TRBJ2-6, is NAGVMQNPRHLVRRRGQEARLRCSPMKGHSHVYWYRQLPEEGLKFMVYLQKENIIDESGMPKERFSAEFPKEGPSILRIQQVVRGDSAAYFCASSPVYTGGSGANVLTFGAGSRLTVL.

The V gene is TRBV6-2 or TRBV6-3, the J gene TRBJ2-5, with 11 positions matching TRBD2. V shed 4 bases and J 3 bases; nucleotides not matched to a gene: 1. From germline, CDR1 is MNHEY and CDR2 SVGEGT. The CDR3 covers 14 residues. Here the CDR3 reads CASSWGLAEETQYF. CDR3 bases: TGTGCCAGCAGTTGGGGACTAGCGGAAGAGACCCAGTACTTC.

The sample holds a few counts of this clonotype. This chain connects TRBV20-1 to TRBJ2-3; no definite D call. Germline loops: CDR1 DFQATT, CDR2 SNEGSKA (reference sequence). This CDR3 spans 10 amino acids. The V end lost 5 bases, the J end lost 5 bases, and 5 bases lay between the germline ends. The chain's CDR3 is CSARVDTQYF. CDR3 sequence (DNA): TGCAGTGCTCGGGTAGATACGCAGTATTTT.

In this sample, this clonotype is medium-sized. V and J are TRBV19 and TRBJ2-2, with D tentatively TRBD1 (7 bases). This CDR3 spans 15 amino acids. Trimming removed 5 bases from V and 7 bases from J, with 17 bases in between. Germline V CDR1 and CDR2: LNHDA, SQIVND (reference sequence). In nucleotides, the CDR3 is TGTGCCAGTAGTCCGCGGGGCAGGGGGATCGGGGAGCTGTTTTTT. This encodes CASSPRGRGIGELFF.

This clonotype was seen more than once but under ten times. The chain links TRBV12-3 or TRBV12-4 to TRBJ1-3; no reliable D call. Between the trimmed V and J ends, which lost 1 base and 3 bases, there was a span of 4 bases. The length of the CDR3 is 13 residues. The CDR3 nucleotides are TGTGCCAGCAGTTTAGACAGTGGAAACACCATATATTTT. Protein product: CASSLDSGNTIYF.

The gene calls are TRBV12-3 or TRBV12-4 and TRBJ2-6; D assignment may be TRBD1 or TRBD2 (5 bases each). Trimming removed 7 bases at V and 12 bases at J, with 13 bases between. The CDR3 has 12 amino acids. The CDR3 loop is CASNSWGSVLTF. The CDR3 DNA reads as TGTGCCAGCAACTCTTGGGGGTCCGTCCTGACTTTC.

As DNA, the CDR3 is TGTGCCACCGGCGGCGCCGGTGAGACCCAGTACTTC. Its translation: CATGGAGETQYF. The gene calls are TRBV6-6 and TRBJ2-5; D is unresolved. CDR1 is MNHNY, CDR2 SVGAGI, per germline (reference sequence). V gave up 10 bases and J gave up 5 bases, with 14 bases separating them. The CDR3 covers 12 residues.

This clonotype appeared a few times. The V and J genes are TRBV6-6 and TRBJ1-6; D gene uncertain. The CDR3 consists of 16 residues. Trimming stripped 2 bases from V and 5 bases from J, with 13 bases between. Germline CDR1 is MNHNY and CDR2 is SVGAGI (reference sequence). The CDR3 region is CASSYAPGKDNSPLHF. The CDR3 DNA is TGTGCCAGCAGTTACGCACCGGGGAAAGATAATTCACCCCTCCACTTT.

This clonotype has more than one count but fewer than ten. The chain has TRBV6-5 and TRBJ1-2; the match to TRBD1 covers 9 bases. In germline, CDR1 is MNHEY, CDR2 SVGAGI. This CDR3 region has 13 residues. The trim removed 5 bases at V and 7 bases at J, leaving 5 bases unmatched. This CDR3 reads CASSTGGAGGYTF. DNA for the CDR3: TGTGCCAGCAGTACAGGGGGCGCGGGTGGCTACACCTTC.